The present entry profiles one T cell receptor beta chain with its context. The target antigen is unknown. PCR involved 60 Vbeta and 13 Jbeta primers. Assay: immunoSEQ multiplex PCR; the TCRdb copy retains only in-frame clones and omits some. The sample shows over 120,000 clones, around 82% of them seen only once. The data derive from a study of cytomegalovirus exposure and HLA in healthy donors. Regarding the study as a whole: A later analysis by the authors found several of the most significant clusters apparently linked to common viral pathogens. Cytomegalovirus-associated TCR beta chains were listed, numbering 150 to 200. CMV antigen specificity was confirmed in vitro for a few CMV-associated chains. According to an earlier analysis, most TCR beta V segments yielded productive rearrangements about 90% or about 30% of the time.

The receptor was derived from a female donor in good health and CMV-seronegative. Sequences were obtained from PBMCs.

The CDR3 here is CASFPRGTGPGELFF. The CDR3 region has the DNA TGTGCCAGCTTCCCCAGAGGGACAGGCCCCGGGGAGCTGTTTTTT. V is TRBV6-5 and J is TRBJ2-2; 8 bases are a match to TRBD1. Germline values: CDR1 MNHEY, CDR2 SVGAGI. CDR3 length: 15 residues. Losses at the gene ends were 8 bases for V and 6 bases for J; bases not matched to a gene: 11.